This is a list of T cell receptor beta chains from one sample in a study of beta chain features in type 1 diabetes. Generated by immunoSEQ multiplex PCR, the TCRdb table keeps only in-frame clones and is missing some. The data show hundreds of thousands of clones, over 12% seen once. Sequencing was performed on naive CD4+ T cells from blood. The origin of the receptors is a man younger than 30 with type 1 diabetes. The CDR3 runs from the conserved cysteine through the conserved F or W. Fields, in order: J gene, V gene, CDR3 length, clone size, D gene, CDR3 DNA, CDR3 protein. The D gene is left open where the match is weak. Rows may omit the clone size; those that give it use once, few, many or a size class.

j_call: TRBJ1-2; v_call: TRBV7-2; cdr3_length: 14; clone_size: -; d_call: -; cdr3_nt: TGTGCCAGCAGCTTACTAAGCCTTTCCTATGGCTACACCTTC; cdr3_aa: CASSLLSLSYGYTF
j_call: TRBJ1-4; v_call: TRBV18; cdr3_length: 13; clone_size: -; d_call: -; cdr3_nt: TGTGCCAGCTCACCACTAACTAATGAAAAACTGTTTTTT; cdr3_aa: CASSPLTNEKLFF
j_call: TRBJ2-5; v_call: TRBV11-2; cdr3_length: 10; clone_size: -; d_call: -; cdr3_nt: TGTGCCAGCAGCCAGGCGACCCAGTACTTC; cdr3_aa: CASSQATQYF
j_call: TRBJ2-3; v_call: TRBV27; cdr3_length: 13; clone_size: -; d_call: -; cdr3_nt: TGTGCCAGCAGTTCCCGCGGGACTTCTACGCAGTATTTT; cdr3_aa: CASSSRGTSTQYF
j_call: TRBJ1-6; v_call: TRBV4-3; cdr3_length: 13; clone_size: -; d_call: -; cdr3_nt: TGCGCCAGCAGCCAAGTCGGTAATTCACCCCTCCACTTT; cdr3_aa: CASSQVGNSPLHF
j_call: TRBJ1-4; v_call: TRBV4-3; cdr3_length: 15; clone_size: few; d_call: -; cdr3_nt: TGCGCCAGCAGCCAAGAAGCGGATCGTAATGAAAAACTGTTTTTT; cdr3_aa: CASSQEADRNEKLFF
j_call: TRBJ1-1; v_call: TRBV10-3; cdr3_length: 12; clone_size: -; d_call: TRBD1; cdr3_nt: TGTGCCACAGGACAGGTAACACTTGAAGCTTTCTTT; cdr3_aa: CATGQVTLEAFF
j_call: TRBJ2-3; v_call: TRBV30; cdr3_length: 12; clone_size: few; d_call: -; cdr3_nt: TGTGCCTGGAGTGTAACTAGCATGACGCAGTATTTT; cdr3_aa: CAWSVTSMTQYF
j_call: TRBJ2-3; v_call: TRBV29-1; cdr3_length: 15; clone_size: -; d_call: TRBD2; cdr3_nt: TGCAGCGTCCTTAGCGGGAGGCCCTTAGAGGGTACGCAGTATTTT; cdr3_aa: CSVLSGRPLEGTQYF
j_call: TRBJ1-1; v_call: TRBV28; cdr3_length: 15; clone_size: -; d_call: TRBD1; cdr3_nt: TGTGCCGGTGGGACAGGGCGGATGTTGAACACTGAAGCTTTCTTT; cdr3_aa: CAGGTGRMLNTEAFF
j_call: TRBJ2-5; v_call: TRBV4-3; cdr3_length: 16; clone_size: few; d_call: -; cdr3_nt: TGCGCCAGCAGCCAAGGGCCCGGGACACCTCAAGAGACCCAGTACTTC; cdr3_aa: CASSQGPGTPQETQYF
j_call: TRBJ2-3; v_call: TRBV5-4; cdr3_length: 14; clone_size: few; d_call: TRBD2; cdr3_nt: TGTGCCAGCCTAAGGGGACTAGGCACAGATACGCAGTATTTT; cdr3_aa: CASLRGLGTDTQYF
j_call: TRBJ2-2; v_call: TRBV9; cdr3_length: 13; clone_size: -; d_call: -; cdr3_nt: TGTGCCAGCAGCGTAGCCTTTACCGGGGAGCTGTTTTTT; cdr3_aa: CASSVAFTGELFF
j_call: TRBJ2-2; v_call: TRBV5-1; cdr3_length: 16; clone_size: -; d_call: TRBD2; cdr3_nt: TGCGCCAGCAGAACTGGACTAGCGGGCTACACCGGGGAGCTGTTTTTT; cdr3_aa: CASRTGLAGYTGELFF
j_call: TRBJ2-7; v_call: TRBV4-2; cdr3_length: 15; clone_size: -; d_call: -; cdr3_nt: TGTGCCAGCAGCCGTGGTGGCGGAGACTCCTACGAGCAGTACTTC; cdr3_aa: CASSRGGGDSYEQYF
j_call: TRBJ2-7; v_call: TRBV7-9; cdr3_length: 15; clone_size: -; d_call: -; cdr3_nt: TGTGCCAGCAGCCCTCTATTTTTGTCCACCTACGAGCAGTACTTC; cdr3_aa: CASSPLFLSTYEQYF
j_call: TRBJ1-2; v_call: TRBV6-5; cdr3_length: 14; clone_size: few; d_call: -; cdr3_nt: TGTGCCAGCAGCCCCGGGACCTTGGGCTATGGCTACACCTTC; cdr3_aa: CASSPGTLGYGYTF
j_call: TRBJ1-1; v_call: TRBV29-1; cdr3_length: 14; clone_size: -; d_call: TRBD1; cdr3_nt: TGCAGCGTTGCAAGAACAGGGGCTAGGACTGAAGCTTTCTTT; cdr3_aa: CSVARTGARTEAFF
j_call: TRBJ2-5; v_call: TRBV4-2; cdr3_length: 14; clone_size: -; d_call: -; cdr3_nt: TGTGCCAGCAGCCAAGGACAGAACCAAGAGACCCAGTACTTC; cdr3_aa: CASSQGQNQETQYF
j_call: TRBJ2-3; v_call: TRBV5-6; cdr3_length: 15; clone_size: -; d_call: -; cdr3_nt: TGTGCCAGCAGCTTCGGGACTGGGCTAACAGATACGCAGTATTTT; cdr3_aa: CASSFGTGLTDTQYF
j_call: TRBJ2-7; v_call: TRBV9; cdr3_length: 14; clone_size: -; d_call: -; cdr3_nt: TGTGCCAGCAACCAAGGGACAAAAGACTACGAGCAGTACTTC; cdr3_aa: CASNQGTKDYEQYF
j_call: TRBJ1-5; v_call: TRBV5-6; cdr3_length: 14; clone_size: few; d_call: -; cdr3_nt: TGTGCCAGCAGCTTGCGCGGGACCAATCAGCCCCAGCATTTT; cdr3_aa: CASSLRGTNQPQHF
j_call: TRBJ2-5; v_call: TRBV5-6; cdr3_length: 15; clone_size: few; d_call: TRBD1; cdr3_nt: TGTGCCAGCAGCTTGGTAGGACAGGGTGGGGAGACCCAGTACTTC; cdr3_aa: CASSLVGQGGETQYF
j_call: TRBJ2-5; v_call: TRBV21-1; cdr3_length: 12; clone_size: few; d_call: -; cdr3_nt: TGTGCCACTCCGTTAGACCAAGAGACCCAGTACTTC; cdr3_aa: CATPLDQETQYF
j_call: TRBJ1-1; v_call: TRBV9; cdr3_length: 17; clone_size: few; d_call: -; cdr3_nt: TGTGCCAGCAGCGCAGACCGTAATACAGGGATGAACACTGAAGCTTTCTTT; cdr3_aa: CASSADRNTGMNTEAFF